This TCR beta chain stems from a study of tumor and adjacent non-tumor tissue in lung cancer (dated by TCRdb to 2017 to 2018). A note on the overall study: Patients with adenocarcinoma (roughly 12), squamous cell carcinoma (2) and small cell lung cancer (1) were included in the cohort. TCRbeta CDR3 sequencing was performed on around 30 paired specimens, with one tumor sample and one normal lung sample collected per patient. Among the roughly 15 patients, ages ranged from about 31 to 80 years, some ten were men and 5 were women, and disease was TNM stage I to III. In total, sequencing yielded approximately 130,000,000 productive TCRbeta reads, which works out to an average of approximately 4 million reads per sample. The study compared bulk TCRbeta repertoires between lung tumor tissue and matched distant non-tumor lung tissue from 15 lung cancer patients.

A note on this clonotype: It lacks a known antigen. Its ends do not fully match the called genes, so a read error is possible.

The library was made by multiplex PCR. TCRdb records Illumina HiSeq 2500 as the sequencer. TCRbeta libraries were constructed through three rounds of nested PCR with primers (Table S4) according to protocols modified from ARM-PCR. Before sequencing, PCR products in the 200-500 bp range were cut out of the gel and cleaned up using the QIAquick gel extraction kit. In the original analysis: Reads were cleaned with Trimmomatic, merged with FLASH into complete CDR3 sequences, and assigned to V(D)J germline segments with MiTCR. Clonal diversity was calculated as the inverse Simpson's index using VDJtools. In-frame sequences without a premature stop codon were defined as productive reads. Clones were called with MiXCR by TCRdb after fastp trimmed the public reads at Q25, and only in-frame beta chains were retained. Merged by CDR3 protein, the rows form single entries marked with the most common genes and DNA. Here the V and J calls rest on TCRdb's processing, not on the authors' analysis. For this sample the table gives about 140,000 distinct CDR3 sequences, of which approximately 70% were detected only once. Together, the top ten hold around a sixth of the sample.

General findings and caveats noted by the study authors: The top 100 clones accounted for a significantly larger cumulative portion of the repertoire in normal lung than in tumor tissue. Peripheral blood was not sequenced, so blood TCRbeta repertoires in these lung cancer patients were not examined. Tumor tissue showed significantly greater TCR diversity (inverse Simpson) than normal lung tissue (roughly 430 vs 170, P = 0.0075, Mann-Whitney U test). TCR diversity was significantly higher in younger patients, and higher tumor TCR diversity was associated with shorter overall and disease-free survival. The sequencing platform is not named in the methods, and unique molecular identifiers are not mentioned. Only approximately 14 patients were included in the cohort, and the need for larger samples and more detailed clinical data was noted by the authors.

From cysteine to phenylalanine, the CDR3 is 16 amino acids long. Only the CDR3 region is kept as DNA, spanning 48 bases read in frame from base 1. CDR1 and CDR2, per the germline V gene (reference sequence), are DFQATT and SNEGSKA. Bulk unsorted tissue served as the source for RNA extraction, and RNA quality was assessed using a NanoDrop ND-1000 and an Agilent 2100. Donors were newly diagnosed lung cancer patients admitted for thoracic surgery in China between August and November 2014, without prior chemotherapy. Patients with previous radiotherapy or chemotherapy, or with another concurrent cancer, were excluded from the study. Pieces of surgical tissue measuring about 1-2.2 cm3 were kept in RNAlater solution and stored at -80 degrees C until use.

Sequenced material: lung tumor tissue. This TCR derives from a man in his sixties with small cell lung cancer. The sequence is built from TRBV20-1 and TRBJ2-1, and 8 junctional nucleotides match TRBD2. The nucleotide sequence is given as TGCAGTCCTAGAAAATGGGGGGGACTAGAGAACAATGAGCAGTTCTTC. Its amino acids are CSPRKWGGLENNEQFF.